These 21 T cell receptor beta chains originate from one sample sequenced in a study of blood T cell repertoires in COVID-19. Sequencing was performed with immunoSEQ multiplex PCR; in TCRdb, only in-frame clones are kept and a portion is missing. This sample has 150,000 to 200,000 clones, with 75% to 85% found just once. Sequencing was carried out using PBMCs or T cells enriched from blood (not recorded which). The receptor source for this set is a man aged 40-49 years who had recovered from COVID-19.

This clone appeared once. The chain links TRBV6-6 to TRBJ2-3, with D possibly TRBD2 on 6 matching bases. Germline V gene data show CDR1 as MNHNY and CDR2 as SVGAGI (reference sequence). This CDR3 is 16 amino acids long. Trimming took off 5 bases at V and 0 bases at J, with 15 bases between the two ends. The CDR3 sequence is CASSPLVGRSTDTQYF. CDR3 nucleotides: TGTGCCAGCAGTCCCTTGGTAGGGAGGAGCACAGATACGCAGTATTTT.

The chain carries TRBV7-2 and TRBJ2-3; 10 positions match TRBD2. The J segment lost 6 bases and the V segment lost 3 bases, leaving 6 bases of the junction unmatched. The CDR3 spans 15 residues. CDR1 and CDR2 from the germline V gene are SGHTA and FQGNSA. The CDR3 sequence: CASSFGAGGRDTQYF. The DNA for the CDR3 is TGTGCCAGCAGCTTTGGAGCGGGGGGGAGGGATACGCAGTATTTT.

The J gene is TRBJ2-5, the V gene TRBV2; TRBD2 aligns across 7 bases. Germline CDR1 reads SNHLY; CDR2 reads FYNNEI. There are 18 residues in the CDR3. The V segment lost 2 bases and the J segment 2 bases; nucleotides outside the gene matches: 14. The DNA of the CDR3 is TGTGCCAGCAGTGAATTTCGGGGTAGCGGGCGCCTTCAAGAGACCCAGTACTTC. Translating gives CASSEFRGSGRLQETQYF.

The chain employs TRBV12-5 and TRBJ1-2; D unclear. The V end lost 9 bases, the J end lost 5 bases, and 22 bases lay between the germline ends. The CDR3 extends over 15 amino acids. Germline CDR1 is LGHNT and CDR2 is FRNRAP. CDR3 nucleotide sequence: TGTGCTAGGGAGGTGGACGGCTCTTACCTTTATGGCTACACCTTC. Its translation: CAREVDGSYLYGYTF.

V is TRBV12-3 or TRBV12-4 and J is TRBJ2-3, with TRBD1 matching over 7 bases. With 6 bases clipped from V and 13 bases from J, the junction kept 10 bases outside the gene matches. The CDR3 is made up of 12 amino acids. CDR3: CASSSGQLKEYF. CDR3 nucleotide sequence: TGTGCCAGCAGCTCGGGACAGCTAAAGGAGTATTTT.

This chain connects TRBV4-1 to TRBJ2-5, with D possibly matching TRBD2 (6 bases). The CDR3 spans 15 residues. Germline V gives CDR1 MGHRA, CDR2 YSYEKL. The germline V and J ends were trimmed by 6 bases and 1 base, with 15 bases remaining between them. The CDR3 spells CASSYGGQLQETQYF. CDR3 DNA sequence: TGCGCCAGCAGTTACGGGGGTCAACTCCAAGAGACCCAGTACTTC.

This clone has a handful of counts. The rearrangement links TRBV3-1 (or the pseudogene TRBV3-2) to TRBJ2-3; TRBD2 is a possible D gene (6 bases). Germline values: CDR1 LGHDT, CDR2 YNNKEL (reference sequence). Trimming shortened V by 0 bases and J by 14 bases, and 15 bases separated the two germline ends. CDR3 length: 13 amino acids. CDR3 in DNA: TGTGCCAGCAGCCAAGAAAGCCGGGGGTCGGTGTATTTT. This gives the protein CASSQESRGSVYF.

This clone has a single count. The rearrangement links TRBV7-9 to TRBJ2-7; 9 bases align to TRBD1. Germline lookup yields CDR1 SEHNR and CDR2 FQNEAQ (reference sequence). The CDR3 totals 14 residues. V trimming: 5 bases; J trimming: 4 bases; junction bases outside the gene matches: 6. The CDR3 nucleotides are TGTGCCAGCAGCGAAAACAGGGGGCTATACGAGCAGTACGTC. This encodes CASSENRGLYEQYV.

J is TRBJ2-2 and V is TRBV25-1; weak D call: TRBD1 (6 bases). Germline CDR1 and CDR2: MGHDK and SYGVNS. V gave up 1 base and J gave up 7 bases, with 7 bases separating them. The CDR3 has 13 amino acids. The CDR3 region is CASSESGVGELFF. CDR3 coding DNA: TGTGCCAGCAGTGAATCAGGGGTCGGGGAGCTGTTTTTT.

This chain connects TRBV5-1 to TRBJ2-7; D is possibly TRBD2 (6 bases). Looked up from germline, CDR1 is SGHRS and CDR2 is YFSETQ. Trimming removed 0 bases from V and 5 bases from J, with 18 bases in between. There are 16 residues in the CDR3. DNA of the CDR3: TGCGCCAGCAGCTTGGGTGGGTCGGGAGCGTGGGACGAGCAGTACGTC. Translated, it gives CASSLGGSGAWDEQYV.

This rearrangement joins TRBV5-4 to TRBJ1-4, with 7 bases that match TRBD1. Trimming at V came to 6 bases and at J to 9 bases, leaving 11 bases not matched to a gene. CDR1 SGHNT and CDR2 YYREEE come from the germline V gene (reference sequence). The CDR3 extends over 14 amino acids. The CDR3 loop is CASTSGTGVQKLFF. The CDR3 bases are TGTGCCAGCACCAGTGGTACAGGGGTGCAAAAACTGTTTTTT.

The chain has TRBV29-1 and TRBJ2-7; TRBD1 is a possible D gene (5 bases). Germline lookup yields CDR1 SQVTM and CDR2 ANQGSEA. The CDR3 has 14 amino acids. Trimming removed 3 bases from V and 6 bases from J, with 18 bases in between. This chain's CDR3 is CSVDLAAGRGEQYF. The CDR3 DNA reads as TGCAGCGTTGACCTGGCGGCAGGGCGAGGCGAGCAGTACTTC.

In its sample, this clone was seen a few times. This chain links TRBV9 with TRBJ1-1, with D possibly being TRBD1 (5 bases). The V end was cut by 3 bases, the J end by 10 bases, with 13 bases between. Germline CDR1 and CDR2: SGDLS and YYNGEE. The CDR3 is 12 amino acids. This chain's CDR3 is CASSAWQGRAFF. As DNA, the CDR3 is TGTGCCAGCAGCGCTTGGCAGGGTAGAGCTTTCTTT.

The V call is TRBV24-1, the J call TRBJ2-3; 12 bases match TRBD1. Germline-derived CDR1 and CDR2 are KGHDR and SFDVKD. Losses at the gene ends were 12 bases for V and 4 bases for J; bases not matched to a gene: 10. The length of the CDR3 is 15 residues. The CDR3 nucleotides read TGTGCCCCTCCGACCGGGACAGGGGGCGCAGATACGCAGTATTTT. Amino acid sequence: CAPPTGTGGADTQYF.

The V gene is TRBV5-1, the J gene TRBJ1-4, with unresolved D. The CDR3 is made up of 14 amino acids. The V end lost 0 bases, the J end lost 7 bases, and 10 bases lay between the germline ends. Germline assignment: CDR1 SGHRS and CDR2 YFSETQ. CDR3 residues: CASSLGRSGEKLFF. As DNA, the CDR3 is TGCGCCAGCAGCTTGGGCAGGAGCGGTGAAAAACTGTTTTTT.

The chain employs TRBV5-5 and TRBJ1-4; 8 bases agree with TRBD1. Germline assignment: CDR1 SGHKS and CDR2 YYEKEE (reference sequence). CDR3 size: 14 residues. The trim removed 3 bases at V and 5 bases at J, leaving 3 bases unmatched. CDR3 region: CASSSGQGNEKLFF. The DNA for the CDR3 is TGTGCCAGCAGCTCCGGACAGGGAAATGAAAAACTGTTTTTT. Looking up the rest from reference TRBV5-5 and TRBJ1-4 gives the full variable domain: DAGVTQSPTHLIKTRGQQVTLRCSPISGHKSVSWYQQVLGQGPQFIFQYYEKEERGRGNFPDRFSARQFPNYSSELNVNALLLGDSALYLCASSSGQGNEKLFFGSGTQLSVL.

This sequence joins TRBV21-1 and TRBJ2-3; the table's D call, TRBD1, was not checked against the DNA. TRBV21-1 is assigned pseudogene status. This CDR3 is 16 amino acids long. Written as DNA, the CDR3 is TGTGCCAGCGGGGGTGTCCGGGACAGAGCCCCAGATACGCAGTATTTT. Protein: CASGGVRDRAPDTQYF.

J is TRBJ2-3 and V is TRBV10-1; 7 positions agree with TRBD2. The V gene's germline CDR1 is WNHNN and CDR2 SYGVQD (reference sequence). CDR3 length: 13 residues. The V gene end was trimmed by 8 bases and the J gene end by 3 bases; junction bases not matched to a gene: 5. The DNA of the CDR3 is TGCGCCAGCTCCTGGGGGGGAACAGATACGCAGTATTTT. This encodes CASSWGGTDTQYF.

This chain joins TRBV5-8 and TRBJ1-2, with 10 bases matching TRBD1. The length of the CDR3 is 15 residues. J was trimmed by 6 bases and V by 1 base; bases with no gene match: 6. CDR1 is SGHTS and CDR2 is YDEGEE in the germline V gene. CDR3 in amino acids: CASSLFGTGDNGYTF. The CDR3 DNA follows: TGTGCCAGCAGCTTGTTTGGGACAGGGGATAATGGCTACACCTTC.

The chain uses TRBV12-3 or TRBV12-4 and TRBJ2-1; D is perhaps TRBD2 (5 bases). This CDR3 spans 13 amino acids. The germline V and J ends were trimmed by 4 bases and 7 bases, with 11 bases remaining between them. CDR3 sequence (DNA): TGTGCCAGCAGTTCTACTAGTAGGAATGAGCAGTTCTTC. Amino acid sequence: CASSSTSRNEQFF.

The chain recombines TRBV6-5 with TRBJ1-2, with 7 bases lining up with TRBD1. The CDR3 has 15 amino acids. The germline V gene has CDR1 MNHEY and CDR2 SVGAGI. With 2 bases clipped from V and 3 bases from J, the junction kept 6 bases outside the gene matches. CDR3 residues: CASSYTYDRDYGYTF. CDR3 nucleotides: TGTGCCAGCAGTTACACCTACGACAGGGACTATGGCTACACCTTC.